This T cell receptor beta chain was recorded in a study of blood T cell repertoires in COVID-19. Background on the study: Acute and convalescent COVID-19 specimens originated in the United States, Italy and Spain.

TCRdb's copy holds only in-frame clones and misses some; the assay was immunoSEQ multiplex PCR. Here the sample spans approximately 150,000 clones, 85% to 90% being singletons. V lost 6 bases to trimming and J lost 4 bases; unmatched junction nucleotides: 8. This CDR3 is 15 amino acids long. Germline values: CDR1 SGHVS, CDR2 FQNEAQ. The receptor was isolated from an elderly man with acute or convalescent COVID-19. Sequenced: peripheral blood. The chain recombines TRBV7-8 with TRBJ2-2; TRBD1 matches 7 bases. The CDR3 region is CASRQRQGFTGELFF. The CDR3 DNA follows: TGTGCCAGCAGGCAACGACAGGGATTCACCGGGGAGCTGTTTTTT.